This T cell receptor beta chain originates from a study of T cells in Graves' hyperthyroidism and ophthalmopathy. Ophthalmopathy patients showed a Clinical Activity Score of at least 3, NOSPECS grade of at least 4 and duration under 3 months. On the basis of clinical symptoms, serum thyroxine and TRAb, thyroid ultrasound and orbital computed tomography, diagnoses were made. The CDR3 regions of TCR beta were amplified from RNA transcripts. The HTBI primer set served for first-round RT-PCR of the TCR CDR3. TCRdb fed the multiplex PCR reads into MiXCR, producing one record per CDR3 protein. This table holds over 500,000 distinct CDR3 sequences, about 15% found once. At least ten counts were recorded for this clonotype. The sample consisted of blood. This clonotype was obtained from a woman in her twenties or thirties with Graves' ophthalmopathy.

CDR3 sequence reads: CASSQTSFSTDTQYF. CDR3 nucleotides: TGTGCCAGCAGCCAGACTAGCTTTAGCACAGATACGCAGTATTTT. V gene TRBV28 combines with J gene TRBJ2-3; TRBD2 agrees at 7 bases. Germline-derived CDR1 and CDR2 are MDHEN and SYDVKM. Trimming removed 6 bases from V and 0 bases from J; junction bases left unmatched: 6. The CDR3 is 15 residues long.